A selection of T cell receptor beta chains follows, all from one sample in a study of OX40 agonist ivuxolimab in advanced cancers. Here immunoSEQ multiplex PCR was the method, and the copy in TCRdb shows in-frame clones only, minus some. The profile shows tens of thousands of clones, around 92% of them singletons. Sample: CD4+ or CD8+ T cells sorted from blood, taken in a trial of the OX40 agonist ivuxolimab. These receptors all stem from an adult with an advanced solid tumor such as melanoma, head and neck, liver or kidney cancer. CDR3s include the opening cysteine and the closing phenylalanine or tryptophan. Each record gives: J gene, clone size, V gene, D gene, CDR3 length, CDR3 DNA, CDR3 protein. A D gene is named only where the DNA matches it firmly. A row's size may be missing; if present it is once, few, many or a size class.

j_call: TRBJ2-7; clone_size: NA; v_call: TRBV19; d_call: NA; cdr3_length: 11; cdr3_nt: TGTGCCAGTAGTTCAGGGGCCGAGCAGTACTTC; cdr3_aa: CASSSGAEQYF
j_call: TRBJ2-1; clone_size: NA; v_call: TRBV2; d_call: NA; cdr3_length: 15; cdr3_nt: TGTGCCAGCAGTGTCGGCGGGAAGATGAACAATGAGCAGTTCTTC; cdr3_aa: CASSVGGKMNNEQFF
j_call: TRBJ2-3; clone_size: NA; v_call: TRBV7-9; d_call: TRBD2; cdr3_length: 17; cdr3_nt: TGTGCCAGCAGCCAAACCCCGACTAGCGGATCCACAGATACGCAGTATTTT; cdr3_aa: CASSQTPTSGSTDTQYF
j_call: TRBJ2-5; clone_size: NA; v_call: TRBV5-1; d_call: TRBD1; cdr3_length: 16; cdr3_nt: TGCGCCAGCAGCTCAGGTTCAGGGGGCGCGGCGGAGACCCAGTACTTC; cdr3_aa: CASSSGSGGAAETQYF
j_call: TRBJ1-5; clone_size: few; v_call: TRBV19; d_call: NA; cdr3_length: 15; cdr3_nt: TGTGCCAGTGGGGGAGGAGCTTATAGCAATCAGCCCCAGCATTTT; cdr3_aa: CASGGGAYSNQPQHF
j_call: TRBJ1-6; clone_size: NA; v_call: TRBV5-1; d_call: NA; cdr3_length: 14; cdr3_nt: TGCGCCAGCAGCTTGGCCATTTACGGTTCACCCCTCCACTTT; cdr3_aa: CASSLAIYGSPLHF
j_call: TRBJ2-4; clone_size: NA; v_call: TRBV4-2; d_call: NA; cdr3_length: 16; cdr3_nt: TGTGCCAGCAGCCAAGCCGGGGGGCTAGCCAAAAACATTCAGTACTTC; cdr3_aa: CASSQAGGLAKNIQYF
j_call: TRBJ2-1; clone_size: NA; v_call: TRBV9; d_call: TRBD2; cdr3_length: 16; cdr3_nt: TGTGCCAGCAGCGTAGTTGGTCTAGCGGGGGGGCGTGAGCAGTTCTTC; cdr3_aa: CASSVVGLAGGREQFF
j_call: TRBJ2-7; clone_size: NA; v_call: TRBV5-1; d_call: NA; cdr3_length: 13; cdr3_nt: TGCGCCAGCATAGGGGACGGCCGGCTCGAGCAGTACTTC; cdr3_aa: CASIGDGRLEQYF
j_call: TRBJ2-7; clone_size: NA; v_call: TRBV19; d_call: TRBD1; cdr3_length: 14; cdr3_nt: TGTGCCAGTAGTCCGGGGACAGGGTCCTACGAGCAGTACTTC; cdr3_aa: CASSPGTGSYEQYF
j_call: TRBJ1-2; clone_size: NA; v_call: TRBV5-1; d_call: NA; cdr3_length: 13; cdr3_nt: TGCGCCAGCAGCTTGACCAGGCTTAATGGCTACACCTTC; cdr3_aa: CASSLTRLNGYTF
j_call: TRBJ1-5; clone_size: NA; v_call: TRBV5-1; d_call: NA; cdr3_length: 13; cdr3_nt: TGCGCCAGCGAGGGGAGGGAACTTCAGCCCCAGCATTTT; cdr3_aa: CASEGRELQPQHF
j_call: TRBJ1-1; clone_size: NA; v_call: TRBV28; d_call: NA; cdr3_length: 15; cdr3_nt: TGTGCCAGCAGCTCCCGGGGGAGGGCGAACACTGAAGCTTTCTTT; cdr3_aa: CASSSRGRANTEAFF
j_call: TRBJ2-7; clone_size: once; v_call: TRBV6-6; d_call: NA; cdr3_length: 12; cdr3_nt: TGTGCCAGCAGCGAGGAGGGTTTGTGGAAACACTTC; cdr3_aa: CASSEEGLWKHF
j_call: TRBJ1-2; clone_size: NA; v_call: TRBV28; d_call: NA; cdr3_length: 18; cdr3_nt: TGTGCCAGCAGTTTAGGGAAAATATGGGGGGGCCTTAACTATGGCTACACCTTC; cdr3_aa: CASSLGKIWGGLNYGYTF
j_call: TRBJ2-5; clone_size: NA; v_call: TRBV30; d_call: NA; cdr3_length: 14; cdr3_nt: TGTGCCTCCGGACACTCTACAGTTTCGGAGACCCAGTACTTC; cdr3_aa: CASGHSTVSETQYF
j_call: TRBJ2-6; clone_size: NA; v_call: TRBV19; d_call: NA; cdr3_length: 16; cdr3_nt: TGTGCCAGTAGTCCACCCCAGAGCTCTGGGGCCAACGTCCTGACTTTC; cdr3_aa: CASSPPQSSGANVLTF
j_call: TRBJ2-3; clone_size: NA; v_call: TRBV7-3; d_call: NA; cdr3_length: 13; cdr3_nt: TGTGCCAGCAGCTTAATCAGCACAGATACGCAGTATTTT; cdr3_aa: CASSLISTDTQYF
j_call: TRBJ2-7; clone_size: NA; v_call: TRBV27; d_call: TRBD2; cdr3_length: 16; cdr3_nt: TGTGCCAGCAGTTCGACTAGCGGGAGAACCCCTTACGAGCAGTACTTC; cdr3_aa: CASSSTSGRTPYEQYF
j_call: TRBJ2-1; clone_size: few; v_call: TRBV9; d_call: TRBD2; cdr3_length: 15; cdr3_nt: TGTGCCAGCAGCGTAAGCGGGAGAACGGGGAATGAGCAGTTCTTC; cdr3_aa: CASSVSGRTGNEQFF
j_call: TRBJ2-7; clone_size: NA; v_call: TRBV5-4; d_call: NA; cdr3_length: 14; cdr3_nt: TGTGCCAGCAGCCGCCCGGGGGATCCCTACGAGCAGTACTTC; cdr3_aa: CASSRPGDPYEQYF
j_call: TRBJ2-1; clone_size: NA; v_call: TRBV5-4; d_call: TRBD2; cdr3_length: 17; cdr3_nt: TGTGCCAGCAGCCAAGTTCGGGAGCGGGGCTCCTACAATGAGCAGTTCTTC; cdr3_aa: CASSQVRERGSYNEQFF
j_call: TRBJ2-3; clone_size: NA; v_call: TRBV25-1; d_call: NA; cdr3_length: 14; cdr3_nt: TGTGCCAGCAGTGACACAGGGACAACAGATACGCAGTATTTT; cdr3_aa: CASSDTGTTDTQYF
j_call: TRBJ2-1; clone_size: medium-sized; v_call: TRBV10-1; d_call: TRBD2; cdr3_length: 12; cdr3_nt: TGCGCCAGCAGTGACCCGGGAGGTGAGCAGTTCTTC; cdr3_aa: CASSDPGGEQFF
j_call: TRBJ1-5; clone_size: NA; v_call: TRBV2; d_call: NA; cdr3_length: 13; cdr3_nt: TGTGCCAGCAGTGAAATTAGGAATCAGCCCCAGCATTTT; cdr3_aa: CASSEIRNQPQHF
j_call: TRBJ1-5; clone_size: NA; v_call: TRBV11-3; d_call: NA; cdr3_length: 14; cdr3_nt: TGTGCCAGCAGCTGGTACTTTGGGTATCAGCCCCAGCATTTT; cdr3_aa: CASSWYFGYQPQHF
j_call: TRBJ2-3; clone_size: NA; v_call: TRBV5-1; d_call: NA; cdr3_length: 15; cdr3_nt: TGCGCCAGCAGCTGGATCACCCCTCTCTCAGATACGCAGTATTTT; cdr3_aa: CASSWITPLSDTQYF
j_call: TRBJ1-3; clone_size: NA; v_call: TRBV4-1; d_call: NA; cdr3_length: 15; cdr3_nt: TGCGCCAGCAGCCCTTCAGTTAACTCTGGAAACACCATATATTTT; cdr3_aa: CASSPSVNSGNTIYF
j_call: TRBJ1-4; clone_size: NA; v_call: TRBV28; d_call: TRBD1; cdr3_length: 16; cdr3_nt: TGTGCCAGCAGGTCAGGGGGCCTAGCAACTAATGAAAAACTGTTTTTT; cdr3_aa: CASRSGGLATNEKLFF
j_call: TRBJ2-7; clone_size: NA; v_call: TRBV29-1; d_call: TRBD1; cdr3_length: 12; cdr3_nt: TGCAGCGTAGGGGACAGTTCCTACGAGCAGTACTTC; cdr3_aa: CSVGDSSYEQYF
j_call: TRBJ1-5; clone_size: NA; v_call: TRBV4-1; d_call: NA; cdr3_length: 16; cdr3_nt: TGCGCCAGCAGCCCCTTTCGGGGGCCCGGCAATCAGCCCCAGCATTTT; cdr3_aa: CASSPFRGPGNQPQHF
j_call: TRBJ2-1; clone_size: NA; v_call: TRBV12-5; d_call: TRBD2; cdr3_length: 16; cdr3_nt: TGTGCTAGTGGTTCGCCGGGACTAGCGGGGTACAATGAGCAGTTCTTC; cdr3_aa: CASGSPGLAGYNEQFF
j_call: TRBJ2-3; clone_size: NA; v_call: TRBV27; d_call: TRBD2; cdr3_length: 15; cdr3_nt: TGTGCCAGCAGTTCGGGACTAGCGGGAGCTGATACGCAGTATTTT; cdr3_aa: CASSSGLAGADTQYF
j_call: TRBJ2-7; clone_size: NA; v_call: TRBV5-1; d_call: TRBD2; cdr3_length: 15; cdr3_nt: TGCGCCAGCAGCGCGGGACTAGCGAACTCCTACGAGCAGTACTTC; cdr3_aa: CASSAGLANSYEQYF
j_call: TRBJ2-2; clone_size: NA; v_call: TRBV7-2; d_call: NA; cdr3_length: 13; cdr3_nt: TGTGCCAGCAGCTTAAATCGTGACGGGGAGCTGTTTTTT; cdr3_aa: CASSLNRDGELFF
j_call: TRBJ2-1; clone_size: NA; v_call: TRBV28; d_call: NA; cdr3_length: 13; cdr3_nt: TGTGCCAGCAGCCTTGGGGGATACAATGAGCAGTTCTTC; cdr3_aa: CASSLGGYNEQFF
j_call: TRBJ2-5; clone_size: once; v_call: TRBV6-6; d_call: NA; cdr3_length: 14; cdr3_nt: TGTGCCAGCAGCCCCGGGGGGCTCCAAGAGACCCAGTACTTC; cdr3_aa: CASSPGGLQETQYF
j_call: TRBJ1-1; clone_size: NA; v_call: TRBV7-9; d_call: TRBD1; cdr3_length: 16; cdr3_nt: TGTGCCAGCAGCTTAGCGCTGACAGGGGGGGATCCTGAAGCTTTCTTT; cdr3_aa: CASSLALTGGDPEAFF
j_call: TRBJ2-3; clone_size: NA; v_call: TRBV4-1; d_call: TRBD2; cdr3_length: 16; cdr3_nt: TGCGCCAGCAGCCAAATAGCGGGGACATTCACAGATACGCAGTATTTT; cdr3_aa: CASSQIAGTFTDTQYF
j_call: TRBJ1-1; clone_size: NA; v_call: TRBV6-5; d_call: NA; cdr3_length: 16; cdr3_nt: TGTGCCAGCAGTTACCCTTACGGGGGCATAGGCACTGAAGCTTTCTTT; cdr3_aa: CASSYPYGGIGTEAFF
j_call: TRBJ2-7; clone_size: NA; v_call: TRBV27; d_call: NA; cdr3_length: 18; cdr3_nt: TGTGCCAGCAGTTTTGACCCCCCCCGGACCCCGGACGGCTACGAGCAGTACTTC; cdr3_aa: CASSFDPPRTPDGYEQYF
j_call: TRBJ2-5; clone_size: NA; v_call: TRBV2; d_call: TRBD1; cdr3_length: 13; cdr3_nt: TGTGCCGGCTCAGGGGGTCTCCAAGAGACCCAGTACTTC; cdr3_aa: CAGSGGLQETQYF
j_call: TRBJ2-2; clone_size: NA; v_call: TRBV2; d_call: TRBD2; cdr3_length: 15; cdr3_nt: TGTGCCAGCAGTGAGCGGGGGAGTAACACCGGGGAGCTGTTTTTT; cdr3_aa: CASSERGSNTGELFF